This TCR beta chain was recorded in a study of OX40 agonist ivuxolimab in advanced cancers. Study overall: Patients took ivuxolimab, an agonistic anti-OX40 (CD134) antibody. General observations from the study: The average count of expanded clones was higher among CD8+ T cells than among CD4+. Low levels of normalized T-cell clonal expansion also appeared in some nonresponders.

Germline-derived CDR1 and CDR2 are MNHNS and SASEGT. V gave up 5 bases and J gave up 2 bases, with 7 bases separating them. The CDR3 is made up of 12 amino acids. Here immunoSEQ multiplex PCR was the method, and the copy in TCRdb shows in-frame clones only, minus some. This repertoire shows 80,000 to 85,000 clones, about 86% found once; its top ten account for roughly 6%. With respect to this clone: As yet, its antigen is unknown.

This receptor was identified in an adult with an advanced solid tumor such as melanoma, head and neck, liver or kidney cancer. V is TRBV6-1 and J is TRBJ2-7, with D perhaps TRBD1 (6 bases). The specimen was CD4+ or CD8+ T cells sorted from blood, collected in a trial of the OX40 agonist ivuxolimab. The DNA for the CDR3 is TGTGCCAGCAGTCGGGACACCTACGAGCAGTACTTC. Residues: CASSRDTYEQYF.